This entry lists 20 T cell receptor beta chains sequenced from one sample in a study of shared clonotypes between healthy human individuals. Only in-frame clones appear in the TCRdb table, and some are missing; sequencing was by immunoSEQ multiplex PCR. This table has about 500,000 clones, approximately 80% appearing once. Sequences were obtained from PBMCs. The origin of the receptors is a woman aged 40 to 49 in good health. Some clones in this sample may be carry-over from other donors' samples.

This sequence joins TRBV19 and TRBJ2-1; 12 nucleotides agree with TRBD2. The CDR3 is 16 residues long. CDR1 and CDR2 (germline): LNHDA, SQIVND (reference sequence). Trimming removed 3 bases from V and 4 bases from J; junction bases left unmatched: 4. The chain's CDR3 is CASSIRTSGTYNEQFF. DNA of the CDR3: TGTGCCAGTAGTATTAGGACTAGCGGGACTTACAATGAGCAGTTCTTC.

This rearrangement joins TRBV7-6 to TRBJ2-5; no definite D call. Trimming shortened V by 4 bases and J by 1 base, and 7 bases separated the two germline ends. CDR1 is SGHVS, CDR2 FNYEAQ, per germline. CDR3 size: 13 residues. The CDR3 DNA reads TGTGCCAGCAGCTCGACAATCCAAGAGACCCAGTACTTC. This codes for CASSSTIQETQYF.

A note on this clone: A read error is likely here: a far larger clone is one base away. Within the sample, other DNA sequences also encode this same CDR3. The V call is TRBV18, the J call TRBJ1-1, with TRBD1 matching 7 bases. This CDR3 region has 16 residues. J lost 1 base, V lost 0 bases, and 5 bases had no gene match. From germline, CDR1 is KGHSH and CDR2 LQKENI. In DNA, the CDR3 is TGTGCCAGCTCACCACCCTTACAGGGGCCGAACACTGAAGCTTTCTTT. Translated: CASSPPLQGPNTEAFF.

This sequence joins TRBV28 and TRBJ2-4; TRBD2 agrees at 9 bases. Germline V lookup: CDR1 MDHEN, CDR2 SYDVKM. The CDR3 totals 15 residues. The V and J ends lost 3 bases and 3 bases, in that order; junction bases with no gene match: 3. The CDR3 nucleotides are TGTGCCAGCAGTTTTAGCGGGAGCGGCAAAAACATTCAGTACTTC. Protein product: CASSFSGSGKNIQYF.

V and J are TRBV4-3 and TRBJ2-1; D unresolved. The length of the CDR3 is 16 residues. From germline, CDR1 is LGHNA and CDR2 YSLEER. Trimming stripped 1 base from V and 4 bases from J, with 14 bases between. CDR3 sequence reads: CASSQVSSEPYNEQFF. The CDR3 nucleotides read TGCGCCAGCAGCCAAGTGTCCAGCGAACCTTACAATGAGCAGTTCTTC.

The chain links TRBV6-5 to TRBJ2-7, with no clear D. V was pared by 6 bases and J by 7 bases, with 22 bases between. CDR1 and CDR2 (germline): MNHEY, SVGAGI. CDR3 length: 15 residues. The chain's CDR3 is CASSLRISPPSEQYF. The CDR3 DNA reads TGTGCCAGCAGCCTTCGGATTAGCCCCCCGTCTGAGCAGTACTTC.

This clone was counted a few times. CDR3 coding DNA: TGTGCCAGCAGCCGACAGGGGACAGATACGCAGTATTTT. It yields the protein CASSRQGTDTQYF. The rearrangement joins TRBV5-4 to TRBJ2-3, with 8 bases that match TRBD1. This CDR3 has 13 amino acids. CDR1 is SGHNT, CDR2 YYREEE, per germline (reference sequence). With V trimmed by 4 bases and J by 3 bases, 1 base remained unmatched.

This clone was counted only a few times. The gene calls are TRBV21-1 and TRBJ2-3. TRBV21-1 is a recognized pseudogene. The CDR3 contains 15 residues. CDR3 nucleotide sequence: TGTGCCAGCAGCAACGGGGGCAGTAGCACAGATACGCAGTATTTT. Its translation is CASSNGGSSTDTQYF.

The chain combines TRBV6-5 with TRBJ2-1; TRBD2 matches 8 bases. The CDR3 contains 14 residues. V lost 2 bases and J lost 9; bases outside the gene matches: 6. Germline V gene sequence: CDR1 MNHEY, CDR2 SVGAGI. The CDR3 sequence is CASSYTGLVGEQFF. The CDR3 bases are TGTGCCAGCAGTTACACGGGACTAGTTGGTGAGCAGTTCTTC.

The chain links TRBV11-2 to TRBJ2-1; D may correspond to TRBD1 or TRBD2 (5 bases each). The germline V gene has CDR1 SGHAT and CDR2 FQNNGV. The CDR3 runs to 15 residues. V shed 2 bases and J shed 6 bases, with 14 bases lying between them. The DNA of the CDR3 is TGTGCCAGCAGCTTAAGTGAGGGGTTCGGCAATGAGCAGTTCTTC. This gives the protein CASSLSEGFGNEQFF.

The gene calls are TRBV5-5 and TRBJ1-2; no firm D call. Germline V lookup: CDR1 SGHKS, CDR2 YYEKEE (reference sequence). Trimming pared 0 bases from V and 2 bases from J, leaving 5 bases between. The CDR3 contains 13 residues. The CDR3 here is CASSLEGNYGYTF. CDR3 DNA sequence: TGTGCCAGCAGCTTGGAGGGAAACTATGGCTACACCTTC.

The chain links TRBV6-1 to TRBJ1-5; TRBD1 might be the D (6 bases). V shed 5 bases and J shed 5 bases, with 10 bases lying between them. Germline CDR1 is MNHNS and CDR2 is SASEGT. There are 13 residues in the CDR3. CDR3 bases: TGTGCCAGCAGTCGACAGGACGATCAGCCCCAGCATTTT. Translation gives CASSRQDDQPQHF.

This clone occurred a few times. A much larger clone lies one base from this, so it may be a read error. This specimen includes other DNA sequences encoding the same CDR3. This rearrangement joins TRBV11-2 to TRBJ2-1; no reliable D call. V was clipped by 3 bases and J by 10 bases, with 10 bases between them. The germline gives CDR1 SGHAT, CDR2 FQNNGV. The CDR3 is 12 amino acids. CDR3 coding DNA: TGTGCCAGCAGCTTTAGGGTAGGGGAGCAGTTCTTC. Amino acid sequence: CASSFRVGEQFF.

The J gene is TRBJ2-7, the V gene TRBV6-5; no reliable D call. CDR3 length equals 11 residues. Between the trimmed V and J ends, which lost 2 bases and 2 bases, there was a span of 1 base. CDR1 and CDR2 (germline): MNHEY, SVGAGI. The CDR3 nucleotides read TGTGCCAGCAGTTACGCCTACGAGCAGTACTTC. Amino acid sequence: CASSYAYEQYF.

The V gene is TRBV19, the J gene TRBJ1-1; D is uncertain. The CDR3 totals 13 residues. V lost 7 bases to trimming and J lost 2 bases, with 11 bases between them. The germline V gene has CDR1 LNHDA and CDR2 SQIVND (reference sequence). The CDR3 sequence: CASTLQANTEAFF. DNA of the CDR3: TGTGCCAGTACCCTTCAGGCCAACACTGAAGCTTTCTTT.

The gene calls are TRBV27 and TRBJ2-6; 7 nucleotides match TRBD2. J lost 2 bases, V lost 5 bases, and 3 bases had no gene match. Germline CDR1 and CDR2: MNHEY and SMNVEV (reference sequence). There are 15 residues in the CDR3. CDR3 in DNA: TGTGCCAGCAGTGGGGGGGTCCCTGGGGCCAACGTCCTGACTTTC. Encoded protein: CASSGGVPGANVLTF.

About this clone itself: This likely reflects a read error, since a far larger clone is one base away. This chain links TRBV28 with TRBJ1-1; D remains unclear. The CDR3 contains 13 residues. Trimming took 6 bases from V and 4 from J, leaving 12 bases between them. Germline values: CDR1 MDHEN, CDR2 SYDVKM. CDR3 DNA: TGTGCCAGCAGAGAACAGACGAGCACTGAAGCTTTCTTT. Residues: CASREQTSTEAFF.

V is TRBV20-1 and J is TRBJ2-7; D call uncertain. Trimming pared 6 bases from V and 4 bases from J, leaving 10 bases between. The germline gives CDR1 DFQATT, CDR2 SNEGSKA (reference sequence). The CDR3 has 11 amino acids. CDR3 protein: CSAKVVYEQYF. The CDR3 DNA reads as TGCAGTGCGAAAGTGGTTTACGAGCAGTACTTC.

Notes on this clone: A far larger clone differs by one base, so this is likely a read error. The conserved phenylalanine or tryptophan normally closing the CDR3 is absent here, so this likely arose from a read error. The chain joins TRBV15 to TRBJ1-5, with D tentatively TRBD1 (5 bases). V was trimmed by 0 bases and J by 7 bases, leaving 13 bases between them. This CDR3 spans 15 amino acids. Per the germline V gene, CDR1 is LNHNV and CDR2 is YYDKDF (reference sequence). CDR3 sequence (DNA): TGTGCCACCAGCAGAGATCCGGGGGGTGGGCAGCCCCAGCATCTT. This gives the protein CATSRDPGGGQPQHL.

V is TRBV28 and J is TRBJ1-3; maybe TRBD1 (5 bases). CDR3 length: 16 residues. Germline V gives CDR1 MDHEN, CDR2 SYDVKM. Trimming took off 5 bases at V and 2 bases at J, with 16 bases between the two ends. The CDR3: CASSAEPGTAGNTIYF. The CDR3 coding sequence is TGTGCCAGCAGTGCTGAACCCGGGACGGCTGGAAACACCATATATTTT.